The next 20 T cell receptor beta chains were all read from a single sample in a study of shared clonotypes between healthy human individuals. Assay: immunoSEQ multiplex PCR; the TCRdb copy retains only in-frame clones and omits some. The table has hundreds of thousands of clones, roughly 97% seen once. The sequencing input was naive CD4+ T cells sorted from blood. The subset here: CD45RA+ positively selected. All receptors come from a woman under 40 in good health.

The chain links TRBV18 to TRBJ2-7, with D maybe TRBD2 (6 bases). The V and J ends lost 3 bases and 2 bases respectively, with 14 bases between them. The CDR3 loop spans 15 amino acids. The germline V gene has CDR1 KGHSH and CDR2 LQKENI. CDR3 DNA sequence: TGTGCCAGCTCACCTCCGGGACTTGGAGCCTACGAGCAGTACTTC. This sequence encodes CASSPPGLGAYEQYF. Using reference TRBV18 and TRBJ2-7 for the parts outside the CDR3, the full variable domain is NAGVMQNPRHLVRRRGQEARLRCSPMKGHSHVYWYRQLPEEGLKFMVYLQKENIIDESGMPKERFSAEFPKEGPSILRIQQVVRGDSAAYFCASSPPGLGAYEQYFGPGTRLTVT.

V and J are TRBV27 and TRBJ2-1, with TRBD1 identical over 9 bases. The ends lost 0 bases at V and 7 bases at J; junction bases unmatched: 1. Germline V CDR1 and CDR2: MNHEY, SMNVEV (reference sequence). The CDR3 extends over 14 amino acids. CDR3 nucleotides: TGTGCCAGCAGTTTATCGGGGACAGGGAATGAGCAGTTCTTC. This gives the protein CASSLSGTGNEQFF.

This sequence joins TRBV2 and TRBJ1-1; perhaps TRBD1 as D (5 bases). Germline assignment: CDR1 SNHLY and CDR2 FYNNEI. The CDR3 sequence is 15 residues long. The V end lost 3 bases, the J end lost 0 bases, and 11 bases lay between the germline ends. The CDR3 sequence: CASSDWGSMNTEAFF. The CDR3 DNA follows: TGTGCCAGCAGTGACTGGGGGAGCATGAACACTGAAGCTTTCTTT. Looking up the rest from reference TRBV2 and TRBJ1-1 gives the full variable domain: EPEVTQTPSHQVTQMGQEVILRCVPISNHLYFYWYRQILGQKVEFLVSFYNNEISEKSEIFDDQFSVERPDGSNFTLKIRSTKLEDSAMYFCASSDWGSMNTEAFFGQGTRLTVV.

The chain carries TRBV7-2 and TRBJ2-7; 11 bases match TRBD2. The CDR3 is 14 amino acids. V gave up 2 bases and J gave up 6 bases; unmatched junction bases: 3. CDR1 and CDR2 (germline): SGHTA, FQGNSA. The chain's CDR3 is CASSLTSGSVEQYF. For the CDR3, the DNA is TGTGCCAGCAGCTTAACTAGCGGGAGTGTCGAGCAGTACTTC.

The CDR3 reads CASTRAGLAGGPQYEQYF. Here the CDR3 DNA reads TGTGCCAGCACCCGGGCGGGACTAGCGGGAGGGCCCCAGTACGAGCAGTACTTC. The V call is TRBV28, the J call TRBJ2-7, with 16 bases fitting TRBD2. Trimming removed 7 bases from V and 4 bases from J; junction bases left unmatched: 13. This CDR3 contains 18 residues. Germline V gene sequence: CDR1 MDHEN, CDR2 SYDVKM.

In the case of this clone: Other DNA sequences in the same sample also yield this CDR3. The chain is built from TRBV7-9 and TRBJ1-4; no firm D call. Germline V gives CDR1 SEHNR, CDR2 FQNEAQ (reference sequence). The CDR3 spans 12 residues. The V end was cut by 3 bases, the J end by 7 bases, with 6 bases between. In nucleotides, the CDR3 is TGTGCCAGCAGCTTCGAAGGTGAAAAACTGTTTTTT. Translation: CASSFEGEKLFF.

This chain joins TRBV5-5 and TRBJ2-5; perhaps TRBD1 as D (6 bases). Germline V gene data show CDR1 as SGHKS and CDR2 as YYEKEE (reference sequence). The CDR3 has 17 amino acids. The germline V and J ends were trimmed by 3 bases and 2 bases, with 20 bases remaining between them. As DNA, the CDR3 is TGTGCCAGCAGCTGGGGCCCACCCGGGACACCTCAAGAGACCCAGTACTTC. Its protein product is CASSWGPPGTPQETQYF.

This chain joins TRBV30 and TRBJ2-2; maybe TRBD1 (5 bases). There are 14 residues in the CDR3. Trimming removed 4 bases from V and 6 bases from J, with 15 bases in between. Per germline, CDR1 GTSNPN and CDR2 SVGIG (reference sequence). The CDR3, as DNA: TGTGCCTGGACCCCCAGGGCTGATGCCGGGGAGCTGTTTTTT. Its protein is CAWTPRADAGELFF. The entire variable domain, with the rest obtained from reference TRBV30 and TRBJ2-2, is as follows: SQTIHQWPATLVQPVGSPLSLECTVEGTSNPNLYWYRQAAGRGLQLLFYSVGIGQISSEVPQNLSASRPQDRQFILSSKKLLLSDSGFYLCAWTPRADAGELFFGEGSRLTVL.

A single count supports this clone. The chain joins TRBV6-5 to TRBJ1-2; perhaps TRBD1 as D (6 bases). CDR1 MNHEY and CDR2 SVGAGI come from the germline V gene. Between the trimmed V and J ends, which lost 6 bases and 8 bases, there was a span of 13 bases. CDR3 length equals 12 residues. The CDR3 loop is CASSPQGLGYTF. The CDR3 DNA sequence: TGTGCCAGCAGCCCACAGGGTTTGGGCTACACCTTC.

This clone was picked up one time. For the CDR3, the DNA is TGTGCCACCAGCATCGGGTCTGCTCCCTCCTACGAGCAGTACTTC. The encoded protein is CATSIGSAPSYEQYF. The chain joins TRBV15 to TRBJ2-7, with D hard to call. V lost 4 bases, J lost 0 bases, and 13 bases lay in between. CDR3 length equals 15 residues. Germline loops: CDR1 LNHNV, CDR2 YYDKDF (reference sequence).

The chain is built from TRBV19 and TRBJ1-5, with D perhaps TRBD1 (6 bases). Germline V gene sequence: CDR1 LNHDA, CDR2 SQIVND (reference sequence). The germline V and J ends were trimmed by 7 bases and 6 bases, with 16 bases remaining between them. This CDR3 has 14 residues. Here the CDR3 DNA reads TGTGCCAGTACGGTCGAAGGGGGTGGTCAGCCCCAGCATTTT. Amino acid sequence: CASTVEGGGQPQHF. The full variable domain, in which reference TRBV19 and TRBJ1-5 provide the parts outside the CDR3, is DGGITQSPKYLFRKEGQNVTLSCEQNLNHDAMYWYRQDPGQGLRLIYYSQIVNDFQKGDIAEGYSVSREKKESFPLTVTSAQKNPTAFYLCASTVEGGGQPQHFGDGTRLSIL.

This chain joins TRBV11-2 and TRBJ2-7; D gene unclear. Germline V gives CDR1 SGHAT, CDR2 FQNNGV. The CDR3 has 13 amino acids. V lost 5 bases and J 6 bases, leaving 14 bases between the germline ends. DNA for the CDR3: TGTGCCAGCAGCCCCGACCTCCCCCGCGAGCAGTACTTC. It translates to CASSPDLPREQYF.

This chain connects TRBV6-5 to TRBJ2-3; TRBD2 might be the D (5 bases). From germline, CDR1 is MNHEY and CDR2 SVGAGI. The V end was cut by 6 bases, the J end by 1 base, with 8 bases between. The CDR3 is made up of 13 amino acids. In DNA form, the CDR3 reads TGTGCCAGCAGGTTTAGCGGCACAGATACGCAGTATTTT. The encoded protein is CASRFSGTDTQYF.

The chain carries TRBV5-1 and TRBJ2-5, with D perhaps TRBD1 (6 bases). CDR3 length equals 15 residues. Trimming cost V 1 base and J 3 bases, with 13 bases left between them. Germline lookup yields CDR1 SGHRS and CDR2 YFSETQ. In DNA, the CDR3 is TGCGCCAGCAGCTTGCTGGCCGGGACAAAAGAGACCCAGTACTTC. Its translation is CASSLLAGTKETQYF. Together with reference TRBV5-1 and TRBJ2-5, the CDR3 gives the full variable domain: KAGVTQTPRYLIKTRGQQVTLSCSPISGHRSVSWYQQTPGQGLQFLFEYFSETQRNKGNFPGRFSGRQFSNSRSEMNVSTLELGDSALYLCASSLLAGTKETQYFGPGTRLLVL.

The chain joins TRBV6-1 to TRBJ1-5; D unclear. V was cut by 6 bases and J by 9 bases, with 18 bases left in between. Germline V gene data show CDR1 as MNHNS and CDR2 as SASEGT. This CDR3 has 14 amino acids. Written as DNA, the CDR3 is TGTGCCAGCAGAACCCCCGAGGGTACGACGCCCCAGCATTTT. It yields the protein CASRTPEGTTPQHF.

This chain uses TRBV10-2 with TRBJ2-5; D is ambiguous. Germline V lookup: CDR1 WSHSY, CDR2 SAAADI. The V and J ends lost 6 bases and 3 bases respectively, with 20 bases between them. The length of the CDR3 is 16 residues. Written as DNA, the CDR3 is TGCGCCAGCAGAGCGAAAGGTGGTCAAACGAAAGAGACCCAGTACTTC. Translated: CASRAKGGQTKETQYF.

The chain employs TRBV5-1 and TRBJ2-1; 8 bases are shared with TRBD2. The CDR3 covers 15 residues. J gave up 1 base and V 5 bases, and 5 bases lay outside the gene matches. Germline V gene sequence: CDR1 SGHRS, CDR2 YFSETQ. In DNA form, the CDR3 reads TGCGCCAGCAGGGGAAGCGGGAGTTCCTACAATGAGCAGTTCTTC. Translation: CASRGSGSSYNEQFF. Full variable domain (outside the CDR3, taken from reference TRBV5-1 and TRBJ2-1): KAGVTQTPRYLIKTRGQQVTLSCSPISGHRSVSWYQQTPGQGLQFLFEYFSETQRNKGNFPGRFSGRQFSNSRSEMNVSTLELGDSALYLCASRGSGSSYNEQFFGPGTRLTVL.

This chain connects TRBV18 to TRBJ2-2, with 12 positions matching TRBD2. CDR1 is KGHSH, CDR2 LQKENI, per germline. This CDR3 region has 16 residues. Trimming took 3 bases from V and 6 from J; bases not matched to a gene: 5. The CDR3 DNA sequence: TGTGCCAGCTCACCGCGGACTAGCGGGGTATCCGGGGAGCTGTTTTTT. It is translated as CASSPRTSGVSGELFF.

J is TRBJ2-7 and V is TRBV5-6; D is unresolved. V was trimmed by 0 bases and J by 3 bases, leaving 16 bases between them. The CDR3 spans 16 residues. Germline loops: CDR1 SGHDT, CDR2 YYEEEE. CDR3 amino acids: CASSLEVDSAGYEQYF. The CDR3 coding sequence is TGTGCCAGCAGCTTGGAGGTAGATTCGGCAGGCTACGAGCAGTACTTC.

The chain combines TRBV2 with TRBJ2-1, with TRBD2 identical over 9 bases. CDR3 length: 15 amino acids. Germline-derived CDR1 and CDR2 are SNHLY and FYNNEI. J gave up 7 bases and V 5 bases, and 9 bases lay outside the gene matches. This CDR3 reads CASSSNSGSTNEQFF. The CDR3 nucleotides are TGTGCCAGCAGTTCGAATAGCGGGAGCACTAATGAGCAGTTCTTC.